One sample yielded the 2 T cell receptor beta chains listed below, sequenced in a study of OX40 agonist ivuxolimab in advanced cancers. Produced via immunoSEQ multiplex PCR; TCRdb's table is partial and in-frame only. The table shows about 110,000 clones, with approximately 90% occurring only once. Material: CD4+ or CD8+ T cells sorted from blood, obtained in a trial of the OX40 agonist ivuxolimab. The receptor source for this set is an adult with an advanced solid tumor such as melanoma, head and neck, liver or kidney cancer.

The rearrangement links TRBV5-1 to TRBJ1-2; D unresolved. The CDR3 loop spans 15 amino acids. Trimming took off 1 base at V and 4 bases at J, with 14 bases between the two ends. CDR1 is SGHRS, CDR2 YFSETQ, per germline. DNA of the CDR3: TGCGCCAGCAGCTTGAACATTGAACGATCCTATGGCTACACCTTC. Its protein is CASSLNIERSYGYTF.

V is TRBV6-1 and J is TRBJ2-5; perhaps D is TRBD1 or TRBD2 (5 bases each). This CDR3 contains 15 residues. Trimming shortened V by 2 bases and J by 2 bases, and 12 bases separated the two germline ends. The germline V gene has CDR1 MNHNS and CDR2 SASEGT. CDR3 bases: TGTGCCAGCAGTGAACTTACGGGACGGCAAGAGACCCAGTACTTC. Its protein product is CASSELTGRQETQYF.